This T cell receptor (beta chain) comes out of a study of control samples from healthy donors and cancer patients. Some clones are missing from TCRdb's copy, which holds only in-frame ones; the method was immunoSEQ multiplex PCR. The table shows around 140,000 clones, with approximately 92% occurring only once. This CDR3 is built from 14 residues. Germline V gives CDR1 SGHNT, CDR2 YYREEE (reference sequence). Trimming stripped 0 bases from V and 8 bases from J, with 12 bases between. The sample comprised blood. The V gene is TRBV5-4, the J gene TRBJ1-3; TRBD1 might be the D (6 bases). This sequence was found in a man aged 40-50 years in good health. DNA of the CDR3: TGTGCCAGCAGCTTGGCACAGGGTGCAGACACCATATATTTT. Translating it yields CASSLAQGADTIYF.